This T cell receptor (beta chain) originates from a study of T cell changes during pregnancy in multiple sclerosis. The CDR3 has 18 residues. V shed 1 base and J 0 bases; nucleotides not matched to a gene: 4. CDR1 SEHNR and CDR2 FQNEAQ come from the germline V gene (reference sequence). Some clones are missing from TCRdb's copy, which holds only in-frame ones; the method was immunoSEQ multiplex PCR. The sample consists of approximately 58,000 clones, 92% of them appearing once. The receptor's source is a female donor in good health, enrolled as a control in a pregnancy study. The starting material was CD4+ T cells from peripheral blood mononuclear cells, obtained after pregnancy. The chain is built from TRBV7-9 and TRBJ2-3, with TRBD2 matching 13 bases. CDR3 sequence reads: CASSLGRTSGGSTDTQYF. As DNA, the CDR3 is TGTGCCAGCAGCTTAGGCAGGACTAGCGGGGGTAGCACAGATACGCAGTATTTT.